This T cell receptor beta chain was observed in a study of T cells in Graves' hyperthyroidism and ophthalmopathy. Study-level points and caveats: Blood samples included most of the expanded thyroid clonotypes exceeding 0.001.

Amplified TCR beta CDR3 regions came from RNA transcripts. The HTBI primer set drove a first-round RT-PCR of the TCR CDR3. TCRdb reanalysed the multiplex PCR reads using MiXCR and keeps one entry per CDR3 protein. The sample carries about 640,000 distinct CDR3 sequences, 14% recorded once. Together with thyroid ultrasound, orbital computed tomography, serum thyroxine and TRAb, clinical symptoms were used for diagnoses. The CDR3 runs 17 residues. The V and J ends lost 3 bases and 3 bases, in that order; junction bases with no gene match: 8. Germline V gene sequence: CDR1 SGHRS, CDR2 YFSETQ. This clonotype was counted only a few times. What it binds is not known.

The rearrangement joins TRBV5-1 to TRBJ2-2, with 10 bases that match TRBD2. Sequencing input: blood. The TCR comes from a woman aged 50 to 60 with Graves' ophthalmopathy. The CDR3 region is CASSYGPLAGDTGELFF. DNA of the CDR3: TGCGCCAGCAGCTATGGTCCCCTAGCGGGAGACACCGGGGAGCTGTTTTTT. The complete variable domain, with remaining parts taken from reference TRBV5-1 and TRBJ2-2, reads KAGVTQTPRYLIKTRGQQVTLSCSPISGHRSVSWYQQTPGQGLQFLFEYFSETQRNKGNFPGRFSGRQFSNSRSEMNVSTLELGDSALYLCASSYGPLAGDTGELFFGEGSRLTVL.